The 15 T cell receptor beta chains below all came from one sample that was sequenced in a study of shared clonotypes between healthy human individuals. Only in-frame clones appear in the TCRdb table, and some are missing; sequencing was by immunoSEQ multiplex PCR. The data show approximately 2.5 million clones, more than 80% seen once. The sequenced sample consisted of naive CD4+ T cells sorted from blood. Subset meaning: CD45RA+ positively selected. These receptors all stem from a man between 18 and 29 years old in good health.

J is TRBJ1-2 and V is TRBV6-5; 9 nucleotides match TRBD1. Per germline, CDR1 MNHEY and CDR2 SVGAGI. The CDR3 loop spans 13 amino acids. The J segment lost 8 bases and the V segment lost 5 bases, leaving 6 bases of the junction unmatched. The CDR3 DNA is TGTGCCAGCAGTCTAACAGGGGGCCAAGGCTACACCTTC. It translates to CASSLTGGQGYTF.

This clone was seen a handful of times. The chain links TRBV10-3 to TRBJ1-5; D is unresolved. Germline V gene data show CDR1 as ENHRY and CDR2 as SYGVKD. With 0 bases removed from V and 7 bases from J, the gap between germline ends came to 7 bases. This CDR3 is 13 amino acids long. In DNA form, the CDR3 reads TGTGCCATCAGTGAGTCAGGGATCCAGCCCCAGCATTTT. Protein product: CAISESGIQPQHF.

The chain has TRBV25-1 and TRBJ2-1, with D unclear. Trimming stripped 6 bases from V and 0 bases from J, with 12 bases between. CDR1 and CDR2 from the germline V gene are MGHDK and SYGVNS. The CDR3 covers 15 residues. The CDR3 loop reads CASSRFISSYNEQFF. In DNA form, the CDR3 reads TGTGCCAGCAGCCGATTTATAAGCTCCTACAATGAGCAGTTCTTC.

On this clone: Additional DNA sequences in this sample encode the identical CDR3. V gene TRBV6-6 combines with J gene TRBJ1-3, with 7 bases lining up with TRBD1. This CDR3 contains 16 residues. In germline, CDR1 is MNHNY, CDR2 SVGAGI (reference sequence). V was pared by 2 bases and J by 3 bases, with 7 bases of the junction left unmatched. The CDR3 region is CASSYTPRTGGNTIYF. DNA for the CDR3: TGTGCCAGCAGTTACACCCCTCGGACAGGTGGAAACACCATATATTTT.

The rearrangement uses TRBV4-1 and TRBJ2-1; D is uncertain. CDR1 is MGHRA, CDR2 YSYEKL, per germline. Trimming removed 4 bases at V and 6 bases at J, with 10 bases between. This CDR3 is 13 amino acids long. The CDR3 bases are TGCGCCAGCAGCCCAAGTGTGCCCAATGAGCAGTTCTTC. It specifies CASSPSVPNEQFF.

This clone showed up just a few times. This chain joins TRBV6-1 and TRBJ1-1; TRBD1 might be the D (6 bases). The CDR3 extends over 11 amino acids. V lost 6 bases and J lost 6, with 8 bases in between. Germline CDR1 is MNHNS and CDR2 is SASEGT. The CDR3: CASSRQAEAFF. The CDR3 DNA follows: TGTGCCAGCAGCCGACAGGCTGAAGCTTTCTTT.

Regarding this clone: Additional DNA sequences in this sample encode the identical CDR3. The CDR3 DNA reads as TGTGCCAGCAGTGGGACTAGCGGAGCCTACAATGAGCAGTTCTTC. Translated, it gives CASSGTSGAYNEQFF. This chain uses TRBV2 with TRBJ2-1; TRBD2 agrees at 10 bases. CDR3 length equals 15 residues. Per the germline V gene, CDR1 is SNHLY and CDR2 is FYNNEI. V shed 4 bases, J shed 2 bases, and the junction held 2 bases outside the gene matches.

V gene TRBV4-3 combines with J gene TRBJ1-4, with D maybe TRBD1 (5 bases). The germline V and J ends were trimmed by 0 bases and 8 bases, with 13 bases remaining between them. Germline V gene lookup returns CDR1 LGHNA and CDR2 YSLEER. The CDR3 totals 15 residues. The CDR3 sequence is CASSQDGDGGEKLFF. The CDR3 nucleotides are TGCGCCAGCAGCCAAGATGGTGACGGGGGGGAAAAACTGTTTTTT.

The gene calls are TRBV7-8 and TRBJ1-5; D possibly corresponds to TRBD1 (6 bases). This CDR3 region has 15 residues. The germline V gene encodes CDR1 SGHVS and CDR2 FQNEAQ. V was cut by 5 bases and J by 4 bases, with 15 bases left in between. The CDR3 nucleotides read TGTGCCAGCAGCATCCTCGCCAGGGGTAATCAGCCCCAGCATTTT. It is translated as CASSILARGNQPQHF. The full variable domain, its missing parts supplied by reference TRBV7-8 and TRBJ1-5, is GAGVSQSPRYKVAKRGQDVALRCDPISGHVSLFWYQQALGQGPEFLTYFQNEAQLDKSGLPSDRFFAERPEGSVSTLKIQRTQQEDSAVYLCASSILARGNQPQHFGDGTRLSIL.

The CDR3 protein is CASSLLNFGQPQHF. The CDR3 DNA reads TGTGCCAGCAGTTTACTGAATTTTGGCCAGCCCCAGCATTTT. The rearrangement uses TRBV28 and TRBJ1-5, with no clear D. Germline V lookup: CDR1 MDHEN, CDR2 SYDVKM. Trimming removed 2 bases at V and 7 bases at J, with 12 bases between. This CDR3 is built from 14 residues.

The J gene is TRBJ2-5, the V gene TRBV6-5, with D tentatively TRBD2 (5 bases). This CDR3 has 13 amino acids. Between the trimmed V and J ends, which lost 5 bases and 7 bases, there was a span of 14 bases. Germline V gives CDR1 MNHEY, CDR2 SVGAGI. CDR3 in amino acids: CASSRTPLGTQYF. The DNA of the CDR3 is TGTGCCAGCAGTAGGACTCCCCTAGGGACCCAGTACTTC.

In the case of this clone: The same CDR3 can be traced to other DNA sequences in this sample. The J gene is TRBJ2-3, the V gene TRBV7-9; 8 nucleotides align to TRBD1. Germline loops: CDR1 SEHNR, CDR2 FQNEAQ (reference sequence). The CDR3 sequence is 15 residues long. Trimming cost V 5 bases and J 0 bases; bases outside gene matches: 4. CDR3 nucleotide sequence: TGTGCCAGCAGCCGGGACAGGCCTAGCACAGATACGCAGTATTTT. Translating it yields CASSRDRPSTDTQYF.

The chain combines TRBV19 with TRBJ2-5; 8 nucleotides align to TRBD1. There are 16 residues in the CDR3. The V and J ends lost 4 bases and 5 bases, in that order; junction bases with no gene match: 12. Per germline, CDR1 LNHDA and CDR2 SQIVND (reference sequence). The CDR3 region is CASSTLTGAASETQYF. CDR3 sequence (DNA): TGTGCCAGTAGTACTCTGACAGGGGCGGCGTCTGAGACCCAGTACTTC.

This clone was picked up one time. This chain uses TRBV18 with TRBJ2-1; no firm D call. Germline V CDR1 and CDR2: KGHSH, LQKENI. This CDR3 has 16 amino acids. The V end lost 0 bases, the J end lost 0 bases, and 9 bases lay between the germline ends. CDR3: CASSPPQTLSYNEQFF. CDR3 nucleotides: TGTGCCAGCTCACCACCGCAGACCCTCTCCTACAATGAGCAGTTCTTC. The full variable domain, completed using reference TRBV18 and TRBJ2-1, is NAGVMQNPRHLVRRRGQEARLRCSPMKGHSHVYWYRQLPEEGLKFMVYLQKENIIDESGMPKERFSAEFPKEGPSILRIQQVVRGDSAAYFCASSPPQTLSYNEQFFGPGTRLTVL.

CDR3 region: CASSFRGSKAYNEQFF. Written as DNA, the CDR3 is TGTGCCAGCAGTTTCCGGGGGAGCAAGGCCTACAATGAGCAGTTCTTC. The chain is built from TRBV27 and TRBJ2-1, with a possible D match to TRBD2 (6 bases). The CDR3 is made up of 16 amino acids. V lost 3 bases and J lost 2, with 14 bases in between. Germline values: CDR1 MNHEY, CDR2 SMNVEV (reference sequence).